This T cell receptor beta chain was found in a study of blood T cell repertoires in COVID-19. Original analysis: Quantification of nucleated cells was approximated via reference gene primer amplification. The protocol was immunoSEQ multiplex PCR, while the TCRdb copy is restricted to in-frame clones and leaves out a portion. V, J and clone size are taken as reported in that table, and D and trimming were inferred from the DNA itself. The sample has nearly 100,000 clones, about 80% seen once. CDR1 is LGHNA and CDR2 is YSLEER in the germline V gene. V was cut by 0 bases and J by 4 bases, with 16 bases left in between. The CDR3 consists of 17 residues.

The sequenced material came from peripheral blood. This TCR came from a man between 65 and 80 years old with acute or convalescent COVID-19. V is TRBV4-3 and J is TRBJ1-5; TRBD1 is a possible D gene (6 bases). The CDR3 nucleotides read TGCGCCAGCAGCCAAGATCTTCCCGGACAGAAGAATCAGCCCCAGCATTTT. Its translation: CASSQDLPGQKNQPQHF.